What follows are 24 T cell receptor beta chains derived from one specimen sequenced in a study of cytomegalovirus exposure and HLA in healthy donors. The PCR ran on 60 Vbeta and 13 Jbeta primers. Profiled with immunoSEQ multiplex PCR; TCRdb holds only in-frame clones, not every one. There are around 150,000 clones in the sample; around 82% occur only once, and 2% to 3% lies in the top ten. Sequences were obtained from PBMCs. These receptors came from a man in his fifties or sixties in good health and CMV-seronegative.

Of note for this clone: At one of its ends the junction is not consistent with the germline gene, which may arise from a read error. The gene calls are TRBV29-1 and TRBJ1-1; D is ambiguous. The germline gives CDR1 SQVTM, CDR2 ANQGSEA. The CDR3 is 8 amino acids. Here the CDR3 reads CSVDTVSF. The CDR3 DNA reads TGCAGCGTTGATACAGTCTCATTT. Supplemented by reference TRBV29-1 and TRBJ1-1, the full variable domain reads SAVISQKPSRDICQRGTSLTIQCQVDSQVTMMFWYRQQPGQSLTLIATANQGSEATYESGFVIDKFPISRPNLTFSTLTVSNMSPEDSSIYLCSVDTVSFGQGTRLTVV.

The chain is built from TRBV9 and TRBJ2-1; 7 nucleotides align to TRBD1. The V gene end was trimmed by 4 bases and the J gene end by 2 bases; junction bases not matched to a gene: 9. This CDR3 region has 16 residues. Germline CDR1 and CDR2: SGDLS and YYNGEE. The CDR3 reads CASSLIPGQTYNEQFF. Written as DNA, the CDR3 is TGTGCCAGCAGCTTAATTCCGGGACAGACCTACAATGAGCAGTTCTTC.

CDR3 bases: TGCGCCAGCAGCTCCGGGACTAGCGGGGCATTCCAAGAGACCCAGTACTTC. It specifies CASSSGTSGAFQETQYF. J is TRBJ2-5 and V is TRBV5-1; TRBD2 matches at 13 bases. CDR3 length: 17 residues. CDR1 is SGHRS and CDR2 is YFSETQ in the germline V gene. The ends lost 3 bases at V and 1 base at J; junction bases unmatched: 6.

V gene TRBV18 combines with J gene TRBJ1-1, with 8 bases fitting TRBD1. Germline lookup yields CDR1 KGHSH and CDR2 LQKENI. The length of the CDR3 is 15 residues. The V segment lost 6 bases and the J segment 6 bases; nucleotides outside the gene matches: 12. CDR3 in amino acids: CASSPRGDRHSEAFF. In nucleotides, the CDR3 is TGTGCCAGCTCCCCCCGGGGGGACAGGCATTCTGAAGCTTTCTTT.

The CDR3 DNA is TGTGCCAGCAGCTTACCCGGACAGGCCTCCTACGAGCAGTACTTC. It specifies CASSLPGQASYEQYF. The chain has TRBV5-4 and TRBJ2-7; 7 nucleotides match TRBD1. This CDR3 has 15 amino acids. The germline CDR1 and CDR2 sequences are SGHNT and YYREEE (reference sequence). V was clipped by 2 bases and J by 0 bases; unmatched bases: 5.

This clone was seen only a few times. V gene TRBV5-6 combines with J gene TRBJ1-5; the D is unclear. The CDR3 extends over 14 amino acids. Germline V gives CDR1 SGHDT, CDR2 YYEEEE. The V end lost 2 bases, the J end lost 0 bases, and 6 bases lay between the germline ends. This chain's CDR3 is CASSFKSSNQPQHF. CDR3 coding DNA: TGTGCCAGCAGCTTTAAGAGTAGCAATCAGCCCCAGCATTTT. The full variable domain, with the rest looked up from reference TRBV5-6 and TRBJ1-5, is DAGVTQSPTHLIKTRGQQVTLRCSPKSGHDTVSWYQQALGQGPQFIFQYYEEEERQRGNFPDRFSGHQFPNYSSELNVNALLLGDSALYLCASSFKSSNQPQHFGDGTRLSIL.

The chain employs TRBV5-1 and TRBJ2-1; 9 bases agree with TRBD1. Germline assignment: CDR1 SGHRS and CDR2 YFSETQ. CDR3 length: 17 residues. J gave up 2 bases and V 4 bases, and 10 bases lay outside the gene matches. The DNA of the CDR3 is TGCGCCAGCAGCATACCTAGGACAGGGGACACCTACAATGAGCAGTTCTTC. This codes for CASSIPRTGDTYNEQFF.

V and J are TRBV2 and TRBJ2-7; 9 bases line up with TRBD2. Germline V gene data show CDR1 as SNHLY and CDR2 as FYNNEI. The CDR3 covers 14 residues. Trimming cost V 4 bases and J 7 bases; bases outside gene matches: 8. CDR3 bases: TGTGCCAGCAGTGCGGGCGGGAGGGCCGGTGAGCAGTACTTC. This codes for CASSAGGRAGEQYF.

Comment on this clone: The germline gene is not matched at one end of the junction; a read error may be the cause. The V gene is TRBV30, the J gene TRBJ1-3, with D uncertain. The CDR3 is 13 residues long. Germline CDR1 reads GTSNPN; CDR2 reads SVGIG (reference sequence). The CDR3 region is CAWGVLVGNTIYF. CDR3 sequence (DNA): TGTGCCTGGGGTGTACTCGTTGGAAACACCATATATTTT.

CDR3 DNA: TGTGCCAGCAGTTACACAGGGAGTTTTCATAATTCACCCCTCCACTTT. Translation: CASSYTGSFHNSPLHF. This sequence joins TRBV6-5 and TRBJ1-6, with D tentatively TRBD1 (6 bases). This CDR3 is built from 16 residues. CDR1 is MNHEY and CDR2 is SVGAGI in the germline V gene. Trimming took off 2 bases at V and 5 bases at J, with 13 bases between the two ends.

This clone is a singleton in its sample. The genes are TRBV19 and TRBJ1-2, with D possibly being TRBD1 (5 bases). V was pared by 8 bases and J by 1 base, with 14 bases between. The CDR3 has 14 residues. Germline V gene sequence: CDR1 LNHDA, CDR2 SQIVND (reference sequence). CDR3 sequence (DNA): TGTGCCAGTTCAGGGCAGGCCCTTAACTATGGCTACACCTTC. It specifies CASSGQALNYGYTF.

The genes are TRBV7-6 and TRBJ2-3, with D maybe TRBD1 (6 bases). The CDR3 spans 11 residues. Trimming cost V 5 bases and J 6 bases, with 6 bases left between them. Looked up from germline, CDR1 is SGHVS and CDR2 is FNYEAQ. The CDR3 reads CASSTGDTQYF. The CDR3 DNA reads as TGTGCCAGCAGCACAGGGGATACGCAGTATTTT.

The V call is TRBV5-6, the J call TRBJ1-1, with D perhaps matching TRBD1 (6 bases). Germline V gene data show CDR1 as SGHDT and CDR2 as YYEEEE. V was trimmed by 4 bases and J by 2 bases, leaving 12 bases between them. The CDR3 extends over 14 amino acids. The chain's CDR3 is CASSPPDRNTEAFF. CDR3 in DNA: TGTGCCAGCAGCCCCCCGGACAGAAACACTGAAGCTTTCTTT.

This clone was counted only a few times. V usage is TRBV4-2 and J usage is TRBJ1-1, with TRBD1 matching 7 bases. Germline V gene lookup returns CDR1 LGHNA and CDR2 YNFKEQ. This CDR3 has 15 amino acids. V was clipped by 3 bases and J by 2 bases; unmatched bases: 6. CDR3 protein: CASSHRQGQNTEAFF. CDR3 DNA: TGTGCCAGCAGCCACCGACAGGGACAAAACACTGAAGCTTTCTTT.

V and J are TRBV11-2 and TRBJ2-1; 7 bases align to TRBD2. V trimming: 4 bases; J trimming: 7 bases; junction bases outside the gene matches: 13. This CDR3 region has 16 residues. The germline gives CDR1 SGHAT, CDR2 FQNNGV. CDR3 amino acids: CASSSTLALLWNEQFF. In nucleotides, the CDR3 is TGTGCCAGCAGCTCCACACTAGCGTTATTGTGGAATGAGCAGTTCTTC.

The chain links TRBV6-1 to TRBJ1-2; possible D gene TRBD1, 5 bases. Trimming pared 1 base from V and 8 bases from J, leaving 14 bases between. CDR1 is MNHNS, CDR2 SASEGT, per germline. The CDR3 length is 14 residues. CDR3 protein: CASSEGGVSGGYTF. The CDR3 coding sequence is TGTGCCAGCAGTGAAGGGGGGGTATCCGGGGGCTACACCTTC.

CDR3 bases: TGCAGCGTTGCTGGTCGGACTAGCGGAGAGAAAGAGACCCAGTACTTC. It translates to CSVAGRTSGEKETQYF. The V and J genes are TRBV29-1 and TRBJ2-5; 10 bases fit TRBD2. The CDR3 length is 16 residues. Germline CDR1 and CDR2: SQVTM and ANQGSEA. V dropped 4 bases and J dropped 3; count of bases not matched to a gene: 11.

The genes are TRBV4-2 and TRBJ1-3; D might be TRBD1 (5 bases). V was shortened by 4 bases and J by 3 bases, with 19 bases between the two germline ends. The CDR3 is 17 residues long. Germline lookup yields CDR1 LGHNA and CDR2 YNFKEQ. CDR3 sequence: CASSPNLGRAVGNTIYF. In nucleotides, the CDR3 is TGTGCCAGCAGCCCTAATCTGGGGCGAGCTGTTGGAAACACCATATATTTT.

CDR3 in DNA: TGTGCCAGCAGCTTTCGGAGGGACACCGGGGAGCTGTTTTTT. This sequence encodes CASSFRRDTGELFF. This chain links TRBV7-3 with TRBJ2-2; tentatively, D is TRBD2 (6 bases). Germline CDR1 reads SGHTA; CDR2 reads FQGTGA. The V end was cut by 3 bases, the J end by 3 bases, with 8 bases between. The CDR3 has 14 residues.

This clone was seen more than once but under ten times. The gene calls are TRBV6-1 and TRBJ2-1; D may be TRBD2 (5 bases). The germline V and J ends were trimmed by 5 bases and 1 base, with 12 bases remaining between them. The V gene's germline CDR1 is MNHNS and CDR2 SASEGT. The CDR3 covers 15 residues. The CDR3 nucleotides read TGTGCCAGCAGTCCAGACGCGGGTTCCTACAATGAGCAGTTCTTC. Translated: CASSPDAGSYNEQFF.

V and J are TRBV5-1 and TRBJ2-3, with TRBD2 as a possible D gene (6 bases). Trimming left V 4 bases short and J 0 bases short, with 12 bases between. The germline V gene encodes CDR1 SGHRS and CDR2 YFSETQ. This CDR3 has 15 amino acids. The CDR3 region is CASSTTRPSTDTQYF. The CDR3 DNA is TGCGCCAGCAGCACGACTAGGCCTAGCACAGATACGCAGTATTTT. The variable domain in full, completed from reference TRBV5-1 and TRBJ2-3, reads KAGVTQTPRYLIKTRGQQVTLSCSPISGHRSVSWYQQTPGQGLQFLFEYFSETQRNKGNFPGRFSGRQFSNSRSEMNVSTLELGDSALYLCASSTTRPSTDTQYFGPGTRLTVL.

This clone was counted between two and nine times. V is TRBV30 and J is TRBJ2-2; D is undetermined. With 0 bases removed from V and 4 bases from J, the gap between germline ends came to 6 bases. CDR1 is GTSNPN and CDR2 is SVGIG in the germline V gene (reference sequence). This CDR3 region has 13 residues. Here the CDR3 reads CAWSVLSTGELFF. The CDR3 bases are TGTGCCTGGAGTGTACTTTCCACCGGGGAGCTGTTTTTT. Drawing the rest from reference TRBV30 and TRBJ2-2, the complete variable domain is SQTIHQWPATLVQPVGSPLSLECTVEGTSNPNLYWYRQAAGRGLQLLFYSVGIGQISSEVPQNLSASRPQDRQFILSSKKLLLSDSGFYLCAWSVLSTGELFFGEGSRLTVL.

This CDR3 reads CASSELTPYGYTF. CDR3 nucleotide sequence: TGTGCCAGCAGCGAATTAACACCCTATGGCTACACCTTC. This sequence joins TRBV7-9 and TRBJ1-2; D gene uncertain. Germline V CDR1 and CDR2: SEHNR, FQNEAQ (reference sequence). This CDR3 is built from 13 residues. V lost 5 bases, J lost 4 bases, and 11 bases lay in between.

CDR3 residues: CASSVEQGATDTQYF. The CDR3 DNA sequence: TGTGCCAGCAGCGTAGAACAGGGGGCGACAGATACGCAGTATTTT. The gene calls are TRBV9 and TRBJ2-3; 9 bases align to TRBD1. The V and J ends lost 0 bases and 3 bases, in that order; junction bases with no gene match: 2. The CDR3 runs 15 residues. Germline CDR1 reads SGDLS; CDR2 reads YYNGEE.